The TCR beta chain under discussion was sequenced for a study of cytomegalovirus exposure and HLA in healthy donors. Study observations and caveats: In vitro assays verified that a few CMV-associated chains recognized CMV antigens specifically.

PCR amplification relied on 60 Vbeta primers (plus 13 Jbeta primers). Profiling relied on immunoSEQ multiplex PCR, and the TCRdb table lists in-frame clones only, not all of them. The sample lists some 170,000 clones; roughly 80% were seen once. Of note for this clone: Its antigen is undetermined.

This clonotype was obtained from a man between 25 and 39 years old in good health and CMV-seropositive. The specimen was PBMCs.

The CDR3 DNA follows: TGCAGCGTCCAAGATACAGGGGGCGAGCTCCAGCATTTT. It yields the protein CSVQDTGGELQHF. The rearrangement joins TRBV29-1 to TRBJ1-5, with 9 bases lining up with TRBD1. This CDR3 is built from 13 residues. CDR1 is SQVTM, CDR2 ANQGSEA, per germline. The V and J ends lost 6 bases and 12 bases, in that order; junction bases with no gene match: 12.